This entry lists 5 T cell receptor beta chains sequenced from one sample in a study of read filtering for tumor transcriptome and immune sequencing. This library used 300 to 500 ng RNA and molecular barcoded adaptors spanning alpha/delta and beta/gamma chains. In TCRdb, the reads were re-called with MiXCR into one record per CDR3 protein. Of under 40,000 distinct CDR3 sequences in the sample, 13% to 15% are singletons; the top ten hold more than 15%. Sequenced material: a population of CD138-negative cells sorted from bone marrow. The receptors were gathered from a donor aged 40 or over with multiple myeloma.

A single count supports this clonotype. The chain carries TRBV20-1 and TRBJ2-7; TRBD2 matches 14 bases. With V trimmed by 4 bases and J by 5 bases, 7 bases remained unmatched. Germline CDR1 and CDR2: DFQATT and SNEGSKA (reference sequence). The CDR3 contains 15 residues. CDR3 amino acids: CSAMTSGGARNEQYF. In DNA form, the CDR3 reads TGCAGTGCTATGACTAGCGGGGGGGCGCGGAACGAGCAGTACTTC.

This clonotype appeared a few times. This likely traces to a read error, being one base from a far larger clone. The rearrangement links TRBV6-5 to TRBJ1-5, with D possibly matching TRBD1 (6 bases). Trimming shortened V by 8 bases and J by 3 bases, and 11 bases separated the two germline ends. Germline V gene lookup returns CDR1 MNHEY and CDR2 SVGAGI. CDR3 length equals 13 residues. CDR3 residues: CASANRDNQPQHF. The CDR3 region has the DNA TGTGCCAGCGCCAACAGGGACAATCAGCCCCAGCATTTT.

This clonotype has a count of ten or more. The chain combines TRBV12-3 or TRBV12-4 with TRBJ1-1; D gene unclear. This CDR3 has 13 amino acids. The ends were cut back, 5 bases at V and 1 base at J, with 8 bases in the middle. DNA for the CDR3: TGTGCCAGCAGTATTGGACGGAACACTGAAGCTTTCTTT. It codes for CASSIGRNTEAFF.

This clonotype came up once. At one end, the junction sequence differs from germline, possibly due to a read error. This chain connects TRBV12-3 or TRBV12-4 to TRBJ1-1; 7 positions match TRBD1. The CDR3 covers 14 residues. The CDR3 DNA reads as TGTGCCAGCAGCCAGACAGGGTCCGACACTGACGCTCTCTTT. Translated: CASSQTGSDTDALF.

This clonotype was seen a few times. V usage is TRBV27 and J usage is TRBJ1-2; 8 positions match TRBD1. The CDR3 length is 15 residues. V was pared by 4 bases and J by 0 bases, with 4 bases of the junction left unmatched. Germline V gene data show CDR1 as MNHEY and CDR2 as SMNVEV (reference sequence). CDR3 sequence (DNA): TGTGCCAGCAGTTCGCTACAGGGGGCTAACTATGGCTACACCTTC. Translation: CASSSLQGANYGYTF.